A selection of T cell receptor beta chains follows, all from one sample in a study of cytomegalovirus exposure and HLA in healthy donors. Here immunoSEQ multiplex PCR was the method, and the copy in TCRdb shows in-frame clones only, minus some. The table records about 120,000 clones, 65% to 80% of them present only once. Sequencing was performed on PBMCs. These receptors all stem from a man aged 55 to 69 in good health and CMV-seropositive. CDR3s include the opening cysteine and the closing phenylalanine or tryptophan. The order of the fields is D gene, clone size, V gene, J gene, CDR3 DNA, CDR3 protein. A D gene is named only where the DNA matches it firmly. Not every row has a clone size; where given, it reads once, few, many or a size class.

.	.	TRBV6-5	TRBJ1-5	TGTGCCAGCAAGAGAGGTAATAATCAGCCCCAGCATTTT	CASKRGNNQPQHF
TRBD2	.	TRBV9	TRBJ2-3	TGTGCCAGCAGCGTAGCGGGATCGCTAGCGGGAGAAGATACGCAGTATTTT	CASSVAGSLAGEDTQYF
TRBD1	.	TRBV19	TRBJ1-5	TGTGCCAGTAGTATTACAGGGGTTGAGGGTCAGCCCCAGCATTTT	CASSITGVEGQPQHF
TRBD2	.	TRBV6-6	TRBJ2-7	TGTGCCAGCAGGGCCCCGGGGCGGGGGTCCTCCTACGAGCAGTACTTC	CASRAPGRGSSYEQYF
.	once	TRBV5-1	TRBJ1-1	TGCGCCAGCAGCTGGGAGGGTAAAGCTTTCTTT	CASSWEGKAFF
.	.	TRBV11-2	TRBJ2-7	TGTGCCAGCAGCTTAGATCTGAGGGTCTACGAGCAGTACTTC	CASSLDLRVYEQYF
TRBD2	.	TRBV10-1	TRBJ2-7	TGCGCCAGCAGTGAGGGGCTAGCGGGATACTACGAGCAGTACTTC	CASSEGLAGYYEQYF
.	.	TRBV10-1	TRBJ2-2	TGCGCCAGCAGTGCTAGGGGCGGGGAGCTGTTTTTT	CASSARGGELFF
.	.	TRBV5-1	TRBJ1-2	TGCGCCAGCAGCTGGCAGGGGTCGGACTATGGCTACACCTTC	CASSWQGSDYGYTF
.	.	TRBV4-1	TRBJ1-4	TGCGCCAGCAGCCAAGATCGAACAGTCAGGCGGAGGGAAAAACTGTTTTTT	CASSQDRTVRRREKLFF
TRBD1	.	TRBV5-4	TRBJ1-4	TGTGCCAGCAGCAGCCTAGGACAGGGCAATGAAAAACTGTTTTTT	CASSSLGQGNEKLFF
TRBD1	.	TRBV5-4	TRBJ2-7	TGTGCCAGCAGCACGGCCGGGACAGGATTTTACGAGCAGTACTTC	CASSTAGTGFYEQYF
.	.	TRBV7-9	TRBJ2-3	TGTGCCAGCAGCTTGGGGAGGCAGCACACAGATACGCAGTATTTT	CASSLGRQHTDTQYF
.	.	TRBV2	TRBJ1-2	TGTGCCAGCACTTCAGGGGAGAACTATGGCTACACCTTC	CASTSGENYGYTF
.	.	TRBV7-2	TRBJ1-1	TGTGCCAGCAGCTTACTAGGGAACACTGAAGCTTTCTTT	CASSLLGNTEAFF
.	.	TRBV4-1	TRBJ1-5	TGCGCCAGCAGCAATCGACAGGTTGTTAATCAGCCCCAGCATTTT	CASSNRQVVNQPQHF
TRBD1	.	TRBV6-5	TRBJ2-7	TGTGCCAGCCATGGACAGGGTAACTACGAGCAGTACTTC	CASHGQGNYEQYF
TRBD2	.	TRBV5-4	TRBJ2-3	TGTGCCAGCAGCTTGTACGGCGGGGGGGCCACAGATACGCAGTATTTT	CASSLYGGGATDTQYF
.	once	TRBV2	TRBJ1-2	TGTGCCAGCAGTCCCCGACAGCCCTATGGCTACACCTTC	CASSPRQPYGYTF
TRBD1	.	TRBV28	TRBJ2-7	TGTGCCAGCAGTTTAGGGACAGGGGGGACCTACGAGCAGTACTTC	CASSLGTGGTYEQYF
.	.	TRBV5-1	TRBJ2-1	TGCGCCAGCAGCTCGTCTATATCTGAGCAGTTCTTC	CASSSSISEQFF
.	few	TRBV6-5	TRBJ2-3	TGTGCCAGCAGTCCCAGCAGGGTTGGCACAGATACGCAGTATTTT	CASSPSRVGTDTQYF
TRBD2	.	TRBV7-8	TRBJ2-7	TGTGCCAGCAGCTTAGTGGGACTAGCGGTTTCCTACGAGCAGTACTTC	CASSLVGLAVSYEQYF
.	.	TRBV2	TRBJ2-5	TGTGCCAGCAAGAGGGGGCAAGAGACCCAGTACTTC	CASKRGQETQYF
.	once	TRBV30	TRBJ2-5	TGTGCCTGGAGTTCCCTCGGAGCAGGGCTAGAGACCCAGTACTTC	CAWSSLGAGLETQYF
.	.	TRBV9	TRBJ1-2	TGTGCCAGCAGCGTGACGGCAGGGTCCTATGGCTACACCTTC	CASSVTAGSYGYTF
.	.	TRBV19	TRBJ1-2	TGTGCCAGTACCCTAACGGGGTCCTATGGCTACACCTTC	CASTLTGSYGYTF
TRBD1	.	TRBV9	TRBJ1-5	TGTGCCAGCAGCCCGACAGGGGACAATCAGCCCCAGCATTTT	CASSPTGDNQPQHF
.	.	TRBV5-1	TRBJ2-5	TGCGCCAGCAGCCTCGGGAGTTTACAAGAGACCCAGTACTTC	CASSLGSLQETQYF